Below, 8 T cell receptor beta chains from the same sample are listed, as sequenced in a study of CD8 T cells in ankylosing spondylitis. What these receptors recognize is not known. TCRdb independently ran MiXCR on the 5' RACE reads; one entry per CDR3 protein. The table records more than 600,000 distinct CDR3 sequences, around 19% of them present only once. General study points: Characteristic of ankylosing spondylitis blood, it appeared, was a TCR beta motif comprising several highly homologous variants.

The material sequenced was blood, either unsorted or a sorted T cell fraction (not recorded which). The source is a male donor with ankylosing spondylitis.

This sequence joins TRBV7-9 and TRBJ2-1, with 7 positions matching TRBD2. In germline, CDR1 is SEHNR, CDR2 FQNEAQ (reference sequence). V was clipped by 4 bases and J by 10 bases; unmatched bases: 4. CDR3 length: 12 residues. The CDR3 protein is CASSSLAVEQFF. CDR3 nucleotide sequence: TGTGCCAGCAGCTCCCTAGCGGTGGAGCAGTTCTTC.

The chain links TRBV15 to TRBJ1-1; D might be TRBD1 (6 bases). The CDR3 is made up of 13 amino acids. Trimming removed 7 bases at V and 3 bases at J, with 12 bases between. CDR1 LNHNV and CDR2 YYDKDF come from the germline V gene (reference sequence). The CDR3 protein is CATKDSLYTEAFF. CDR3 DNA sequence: TGTGCCACCAAGGACAGCCTTTACACTGAAGCTTTCTTT.

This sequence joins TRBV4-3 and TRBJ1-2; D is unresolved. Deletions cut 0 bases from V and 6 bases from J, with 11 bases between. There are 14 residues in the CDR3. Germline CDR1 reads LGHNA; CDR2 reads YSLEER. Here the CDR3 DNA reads TGCGCCAGCAGCCAAGATACGGGAAAGGATGGCTACACCTTC. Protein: CASSQDTGKDGYTF.

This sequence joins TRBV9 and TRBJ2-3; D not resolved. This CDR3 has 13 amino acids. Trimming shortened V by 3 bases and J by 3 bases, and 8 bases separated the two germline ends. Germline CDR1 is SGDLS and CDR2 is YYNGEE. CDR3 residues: CASSAIVTDTQYF. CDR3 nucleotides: TGTGCCAGCAGCGCGATCGTTACAGATACGCAGTATTTT. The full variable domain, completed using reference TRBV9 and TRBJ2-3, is DSGVTQTPKHLITATGQRVTLRCSPRSGDLSVYWYQQSLDQGLQFLIQYYNGEERAKGNILERFSAQQFPDLHSELNLSSLELGDSALYFCASSAIVTDTQYFGPGTRLTVL.

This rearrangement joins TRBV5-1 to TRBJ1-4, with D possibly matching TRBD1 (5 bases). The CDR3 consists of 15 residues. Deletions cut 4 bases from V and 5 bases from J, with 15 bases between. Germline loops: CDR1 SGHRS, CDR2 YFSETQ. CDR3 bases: TGCGCCAGCAGCGAATCCGGGACGGGAAATGAAAAACTGTTTTTT. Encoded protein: CASSESGTGNEKLFF.

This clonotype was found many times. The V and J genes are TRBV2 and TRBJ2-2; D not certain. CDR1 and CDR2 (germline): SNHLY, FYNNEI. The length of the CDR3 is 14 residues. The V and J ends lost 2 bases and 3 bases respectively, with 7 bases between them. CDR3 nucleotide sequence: TGTGCCAGCAGTGAAAGGCAGTACACCGGGGAGCTGTTTTTT. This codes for CASSERQYTGELFF.

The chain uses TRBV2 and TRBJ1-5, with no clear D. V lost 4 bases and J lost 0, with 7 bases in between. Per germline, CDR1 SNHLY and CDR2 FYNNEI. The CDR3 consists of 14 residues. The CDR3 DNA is TGTGCCAGCAGTGCCCGTTATAGCAATCAGCCCCAGCATTTT. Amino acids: CASSARYSNQPQHF.

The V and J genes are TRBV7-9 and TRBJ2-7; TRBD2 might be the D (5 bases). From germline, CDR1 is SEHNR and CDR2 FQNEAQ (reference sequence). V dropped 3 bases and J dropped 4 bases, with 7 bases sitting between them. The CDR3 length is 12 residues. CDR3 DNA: TGTGCCAGCAGCTTTCGGGAATACGAGCAGTACTTC. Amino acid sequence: CASSFREYEQYF. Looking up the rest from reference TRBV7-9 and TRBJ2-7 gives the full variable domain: DTGVSQNPRHKITKRGQNVTFRCDPISEHNRLYWYRQTLGQGPEFLTYFQNEAQLEKSRLLSDRFSAERPKGSFSTLEIQRTEQGDSAMYLCASSFREYEQYFGPGTRLTVT.